This TCR beta chain emerged from a study of regulatory T cells in long-lasting Graves disease. Time point described: newly diagnosed GD, antithyroid drugs for less than 3 months. The TCR library was made from RNA that had been extracted from PBMCs in TRIzol. There are many counts of this clonotype. Germline lookup yields CDR1 GTSNPN and CDR2 SVGIG (reference sequence). The CDR3 covers 15 residues. V was trimmed by 4 bases and J by 2 bases, leaving 15 bases between them. To make TCR beta libraries, researchers used iRepertoire HTBI primers and Arm-PCR of CDR3 regions. In the original processing: Samples revealed 62 TRBV and roughly 15 TRBJ segments. TCRdb analysed the multiplex PCR reads with MiXCR anew, one entry per CDR3 protein. It is TCRdb's table, rather than the study itself, that gives the V and J calls and clone size. The repertoire has some 500,000 distinct CDR3 sequences, 16% of them found once; the top ten carry around a quarter.

This same sample was also part of a study on T cells in Graves' hyperthyroidism and ophthalmopathy.

This TCR was sampled from a woman aged 35-65 years with Graves disease. The rearrangement uses TRBV30 and TRBJ1-5; a weak D match, TRBD1 (5 bases). The sample consisted of peripheral blood mononuclear cells (PBMCs), taken at new diagnosis, from a patient treated with antithyroid drugs. The CDR3 sequence: CAWTAGGTGNQPQHF. The DNA for the CDR3 is TGTGCCTGGACAGCCGGGGGGACGGGCAATCAGCCCCAGCATTTT.